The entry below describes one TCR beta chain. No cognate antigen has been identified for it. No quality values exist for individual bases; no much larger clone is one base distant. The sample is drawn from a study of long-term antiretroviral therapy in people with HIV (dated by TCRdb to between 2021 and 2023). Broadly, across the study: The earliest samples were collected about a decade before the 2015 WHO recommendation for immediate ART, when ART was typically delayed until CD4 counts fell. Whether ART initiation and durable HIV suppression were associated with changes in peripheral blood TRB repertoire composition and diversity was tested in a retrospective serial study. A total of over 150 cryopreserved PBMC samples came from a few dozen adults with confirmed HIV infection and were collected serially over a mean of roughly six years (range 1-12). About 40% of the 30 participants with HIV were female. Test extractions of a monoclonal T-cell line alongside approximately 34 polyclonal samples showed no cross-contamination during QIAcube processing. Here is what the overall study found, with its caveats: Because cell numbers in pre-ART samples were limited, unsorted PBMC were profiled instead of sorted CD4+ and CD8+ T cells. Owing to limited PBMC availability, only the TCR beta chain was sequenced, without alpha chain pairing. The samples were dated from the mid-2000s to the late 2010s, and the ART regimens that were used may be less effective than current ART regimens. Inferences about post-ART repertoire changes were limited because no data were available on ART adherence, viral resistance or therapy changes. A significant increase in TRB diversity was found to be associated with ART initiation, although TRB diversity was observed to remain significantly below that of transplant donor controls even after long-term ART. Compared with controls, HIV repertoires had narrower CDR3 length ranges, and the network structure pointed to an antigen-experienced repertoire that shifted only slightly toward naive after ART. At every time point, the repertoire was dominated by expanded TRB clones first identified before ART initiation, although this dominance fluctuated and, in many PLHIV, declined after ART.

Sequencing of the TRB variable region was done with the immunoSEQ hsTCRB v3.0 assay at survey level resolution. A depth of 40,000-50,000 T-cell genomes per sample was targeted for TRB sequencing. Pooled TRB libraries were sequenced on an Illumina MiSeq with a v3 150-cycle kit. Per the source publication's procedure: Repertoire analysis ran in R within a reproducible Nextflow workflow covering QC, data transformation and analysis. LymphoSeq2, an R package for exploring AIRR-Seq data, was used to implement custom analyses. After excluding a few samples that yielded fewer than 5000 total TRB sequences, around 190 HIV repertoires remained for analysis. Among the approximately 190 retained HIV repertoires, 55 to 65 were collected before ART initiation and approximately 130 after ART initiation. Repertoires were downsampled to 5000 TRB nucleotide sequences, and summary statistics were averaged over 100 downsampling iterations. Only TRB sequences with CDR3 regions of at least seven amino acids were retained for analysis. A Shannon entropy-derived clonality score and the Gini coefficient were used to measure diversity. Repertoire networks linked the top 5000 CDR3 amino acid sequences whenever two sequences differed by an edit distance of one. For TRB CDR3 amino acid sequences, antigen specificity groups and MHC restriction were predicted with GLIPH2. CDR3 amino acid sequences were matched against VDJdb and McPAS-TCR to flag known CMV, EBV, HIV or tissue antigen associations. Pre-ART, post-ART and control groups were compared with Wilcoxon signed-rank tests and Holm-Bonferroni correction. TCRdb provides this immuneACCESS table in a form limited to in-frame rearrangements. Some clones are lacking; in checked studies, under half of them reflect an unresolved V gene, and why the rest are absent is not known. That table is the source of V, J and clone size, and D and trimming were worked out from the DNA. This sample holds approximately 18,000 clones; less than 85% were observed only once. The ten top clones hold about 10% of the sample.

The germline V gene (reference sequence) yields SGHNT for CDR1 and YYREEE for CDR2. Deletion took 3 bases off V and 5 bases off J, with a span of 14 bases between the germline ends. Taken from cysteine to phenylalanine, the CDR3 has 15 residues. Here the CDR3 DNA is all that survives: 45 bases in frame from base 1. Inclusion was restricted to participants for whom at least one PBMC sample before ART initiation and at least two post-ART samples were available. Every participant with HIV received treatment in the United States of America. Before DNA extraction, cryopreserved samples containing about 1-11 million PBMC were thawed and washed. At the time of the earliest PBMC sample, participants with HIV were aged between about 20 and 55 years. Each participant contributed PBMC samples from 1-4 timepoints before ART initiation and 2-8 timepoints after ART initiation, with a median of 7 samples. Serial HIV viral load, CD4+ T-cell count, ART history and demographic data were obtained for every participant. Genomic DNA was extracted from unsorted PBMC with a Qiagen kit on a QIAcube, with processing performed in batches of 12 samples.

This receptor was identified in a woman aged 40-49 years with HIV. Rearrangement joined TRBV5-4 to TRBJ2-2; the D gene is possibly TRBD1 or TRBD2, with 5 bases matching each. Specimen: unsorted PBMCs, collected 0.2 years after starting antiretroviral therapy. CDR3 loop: CASSSNRGATGELFF. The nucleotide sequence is TGTGCCAGCAGCTCAAACAGAGGGGCGACCGGGGAGCTGTTTTTT.